Shown below are 9 T cell receptor beta chains from a single sample sequenced in a study of blood T cell repertoires in COVID-19. Data came from immunoSEQ multiplex PCR; TCRdb stores just in-frame clones and leaves some out. The repertoire holds hundreds of thousands of clones, with about 87% as singletons. The sample was PBMCs or T cells enriched from blood (not recorded which). The source is a woman aged 50 to 60 who had recovered from COVID-19.

The chain combines TRBV18 with TRBJ1-1; no reliable D call. Trimming removed 2 bases from V and 1 base from J, with 11 bases in between. There are 15 residues in the CDR3. CDR1 and CDR2 (germline): KGHSH, LQKENI. The CDR3 DNA is TGTGCCAGCTCACCAATCCAGGCCACGAACACTGAAGCTTTCTTT. It specifies CASSPIQATNTEAFF.

The rearrangement joins TRBV11-2 to TRBJ2-1, with 7 positions matching TRBD2. Germline trimming cut 5 bases from V and 3 bases from J; bases unmatched to any gene: 10. The CDR3 is 16 amino acids. Germline V gene lookup returns CDR1 SGHAT and CDR2 FQNNGV. CDR3 in amino acids: CASSPVGRAFYNEQFF. The CDR3 nucleotides are TGTGCCAGCAGCCCCGTTGGGAGGGCCTTCTACAATGAGCAGTTCTTC.

The chain carries TRBV21-1 and TRBJ1-5; TRBD1 is the table's D call and was not checked against the DNA. TRBV21-1 is annotated as a pseudogene. This CDR3 contains 18 residues. The CDR3 here is CASSKAEYKGFSNQPQHF. As DNA, the CDR3 is TGTGCCAGCAGCAAAGCGGAGTACAAGGGGTTTAGCAATCAGCCCCAGCATTTT.

This sequence joins TRBV4-1 and TRBJ2-3; TRBD2 aligns across 9 bases. Germline CDR1 reads MGHRA; CDR2 reads YSYEKL. The CDR3 is 16 amino acids. V shed 6 bases and J 1 base; nucleotides not matched to a gene: 8. The CDR3 coding sequence is TGCGCCAGCAGGGAGTGGGAGCGGGGGGGCACAGATACGCAGTATTTT. It is translated as CASREWERGGTDTQYF.

The chain combines TRBV28 with TRBJ2-7, with a tentative D call TRBD1 (5 bases). V lost 4 bases and J 1 base, leaving 17 bases between the germline ends. CDR3 length: 16 residues. Germline CDR1 and CDR2: MDHEN and SYDVKM. The DNA of the CDR3 is TGTGCCAGCAGTTCCGAACCTCAGGGATTTTCCTACGAGCAGTACTTC. Its translation: CASSSEPQGFSYEQYF.

This clone was picked up one time. The chain is built from TRBV5-1 and TRBJ2-7; 9 bases agree with TRBD1. Germline-derived CDR1 and CDR2 are SGHRS and YFSETQ. This CDR3 has 15 amino acids. V dropped 3 bases and J dropped 5; count of bases not matched to a gene: 9. In DNA form, the CDR3 reads TGCGCCAGCAGCTACCGGACAGGGGCGGAGGACGAGCAGTACTTC. Translation gives CASSYRTGAEDEQYF. The full variable domain, its missing parts supplied by reference TRBV5-1 and TRBJ2-7, is KAGVTQTPRYLIKTRGQQVTLSCSPISGHRSVSWYQQTPGQGLQFLFEYFSETQRNKGNFPGRFSGRQFSNSRSEMNVSTLELGDSALYLCASSYRTGAEDEQYFGPGTRLTVT.

The V and J genes are TRBV13 and TRBJ1-2, with 7 bases fitting TRBD1. The CDR3 runs to 13 residues. Germline V gene sequence: CDR1 PRHDT, CDR2 FYEKMQ (reference sequence). J gave up 5 bases and V 6 bases, and 6 bases lay outside the gene matches. CDR3 in DNA: TGTGCCAGCAGTGAGGGACAGTGGTATGGCTACACCTTC. Protein sequence: CASSEGQWYGYTF.

V usage is TRBV27 and J usage is TRBJ2-7; D may be TRBD1 (5 bases). CDR3 length: 13 residues. The germline V gene has CDR1 MNHEY and CDR2 SMNVEV (reference sequence). The V and J ends lost 3 bases and 2 bases respectively, with 8 bases between them. The CDR3 loop reads CASSFSGPYEQYF. The CDR3 bases are TGTGCCAGCAGTTTTTCAGGGCCCTACGAGCAGTACTTC.

The chain has TRBV5-5 and TRBJ2-5; D is unclear. The CDR3 is 11 amino acids. Trimming took 2 bases from V and 5 from J, leaving 4 bases between them. The V gene's germline CDR1 is SGHKS and CDR2 YYEKEE (reference sequence). The CDR3 DNA is TGTGCCAGCAGCTTCGAGGAGACCCAGTACTTC. This translates into CASSFEETQYF. The full variable domain, with the rest looked up from reference TRBV5-5 and TRBJ2-5, is DAGVTQSPTHLIKTRGQQVTLRCSPISGHKSVSWYQQVLGQGPQFIFQYYEKEERGRGNFPDRFSARQFPNYSSELNVNALLLGDSALYLCASSFEETQYFGPGTRLLVL.